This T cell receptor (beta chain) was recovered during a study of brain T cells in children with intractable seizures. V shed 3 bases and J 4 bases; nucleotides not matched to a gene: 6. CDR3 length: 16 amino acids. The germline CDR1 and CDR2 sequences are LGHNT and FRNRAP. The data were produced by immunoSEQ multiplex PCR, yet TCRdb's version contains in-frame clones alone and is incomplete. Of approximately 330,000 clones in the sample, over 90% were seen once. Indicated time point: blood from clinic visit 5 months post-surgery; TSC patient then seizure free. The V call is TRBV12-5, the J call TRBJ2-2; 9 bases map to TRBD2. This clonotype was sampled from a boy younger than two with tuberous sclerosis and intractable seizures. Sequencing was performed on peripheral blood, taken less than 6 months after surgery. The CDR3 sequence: CASGFGPSGVTGELFF. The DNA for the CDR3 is TGTGCTAGTGGTTTCGGCCCTAGCGGGGTCACCGGGGAGCTGTTTTTT.